Following are 24 T cell receptor beta chains from one sample sequenced in a study of blood T cell repertoires in COVID-19. TCRdb keeps only in-frame clones here, not all; method: immunoSEQ multiplex PCR. The sample contains over 200,000 clones, about nine tenths of which appear only once. The sample comprised peripheral blood. The source of these receptors is a man in his thirties or forties with COVID-19, enrolled during active disease.

The genes are TRBV28 and TRBJ2-7; 7 bases match TRBD2. CDR3 length equals 15 residues. The germline V gene encodes CDR1 MDHEN and CDR2 SYDVKM. V lost 6 bases and J lost 1; bases outside the gene matches: 9. The CDR3 region is CASRLLADKSYEQYF. The CDR3 coding sequence is TGTGCCAGCAGACTTCTAGCGGATAAATCCTACGAGCAGTACTTC.

A single count supports this clone. V gene TRBV18 combines with J gene TRBJ2-6; D remains ambiguous. The germline CDR1 and CDR2 sequences are KGHSH and LQKENI. Trimming took off 3 bases at V and 2 bases at J, with 14 bases between the two ends. This CDR3 region has 17 residues. In DNA form, the CDR3 reads TGTGCCAGCTCACCTGGGCCTCCCGCCCCTGGGGCCAACGTCCTGACTTTC. It yields the protein CASSPGPPAPGANVLTF.

The chain employs TRBV7-2 and TRBJ2-1; 8 bases agree with TRBD1. Trimming at V came to 3 bases and at J to 7 bases, leaving 11 bases not matched to a gene. Per the germline V gene, CDR1 is SGHTA and CDR2 is FQGNSA. The CDR3 runs to 16 residues. CDR3: CASSFPDRGGRNEQFF. DNA for the CDR3: TGTGCCAGCAGCTTTCCCGACAGGGGCGGACGGAATGAGCAGTTCTTC.

The count of this clone is one. The V call is TRBV5-6, the J call TRBJ2-5; 7 nucleotides align to TRBD1. CDR3 size: 14 residues. Germline V gene lookup returns CDR1 SGHDT and CDR2 YYEEEE. The junction had 3 bases not matched to a gene; V was cut back by 4 bases and J by 0 bases. In nucleotides, the CDR3 is TGTGCCAGCAGCAGACAGGGATACCAAGAGACCCAGTACTTC. Encoded protein: CASSRQGYQETQYF.

The rearrangement joins TRBV5-6 to TRBJ1-3, with D possibly TRBD1 on 5 matching bases. CDR1 and CDR2 from the germline V gene are SGHDT and YYEEEE. The CDR3 runs to 15 residues. Trimming left V 3 bases short and J 2 bases short, with 12 bases between. In DNA form, the CDR3 reads TGTGCCAGCAGCTCGAGCGGGGGTACTGGAAACACCATATATTTT. Residues: CASSSSGGTGNTIYF.

This clone has only one observation. This rearrangement joins TRBV19 to TRBJ2-2, with 9 bases matching TRBD2. This CDR3 region has 16 residues. The V and J ends lost 7 bases and 6 bases, in that order; junction bases with no gene match: 12. Looked up from germline, CDR1 is LNHDA and CDR2 is SQIVND (reference sequence). CDR3 amino acids: CASTPLGGGVAGELFF. CDR3 nucleotide sequence: TGTGCCAGTACCCCGTTGGGCGGGGGGGTAGCCGGGGAGCTGTTTTTT.

The gene calls are TRBV24-1 and TRBJ2-1, with D possibly being TRBD1 (5 bases). V was shortened by 4 bases and J by 1 base, with 10 bases between the two germline ends. The germline V gene encodes CDR1 KGHDR and CDR2 SFDVKD. The length of the CDR3 is 15 residues. In nucleotides, the CDR3 is TGTGCCACCAGTGAACCCCAGGGATCCTACAATGAGCAGTTCTTC. As protein: CATSEPQGSYNEQFF.

This chain uses TRBV6-2 or TRBV6-3 with TRBJ2-3, with 11 bases fitting TRBD2. The CDR3 runs to 18 residues. With V trimmed by 4 bases and J by 0 bases, 9 bases remained unmatched. Germline assignment: CDR1 MNHEY and CDR2 SVGEGT. CDR3 in DNA: TGTGCCAGCAGTTCCGCATTCCGGACTAGCGGGAGCACAGATACGCAGTATTTT. It specifies CASSSAFRTSGSTDTQYF.

The chain uses TRBV7-9 and TRBJ1-1; D ambiguous. The CDR3 sequence is 15 residues long. V lost 1 base to trimming and J lost 0 bases, with 9 bases between them. Germline V gene lookup returns CDR1 SEHNR and CDR2 FQNEAQ (reference sequence). CDR3 nucleotide sequence: TGTGCCAGCAGCTTAGGTTGGCACATGAACACTGAAGCTTTCTTT. It yields the protein CASSLGWHMNTEAFF.

CDR3 sequence: CASSLDSTQGYYTF. CDR3 sequence (DNA): TGTGCCAGCAGCTTAGACTCGACCCAGGGGTACTACACCTTC. The rearrangement links TRBV7-9 to TRBJ1-2, with a weak D call TRBD1 (6 bases). CDR1 is SEHNR, CDR2 FQNEAQ, per germline (reference sequence). The germline V and J ends were trimmed by 1 base and 10 bases, with 16 bases remaining between them. The CDR3 sequence is 14 residues long.

The chain has TRBV7-9 and TRBJ2-5, with 8 bases aligning to TRBD1. CDR3 size: 14 residues. Germline V lookup: CDR1 SEHNR, CDR2 FQNEAQ (reference sequence). With 1 base clipped from V and 4 bases from J, the junction kept 2 bases outside the gene matches. CDR3: CASSLGTGRETQYF. The CDR3 DNA follows: TGTGCCAGCAGCTTAGGGACAGGGAGAGAGACCCAGTACTTC. The whole variable domain, filled in from reference TRBV7-9 and TRBJ2-5, reads DTGVSQNPRHKITKRGQNVTFRCDPISEHNRLYWYRQTLGQGPEFLTYFQNEAQLEKSRLLSDRFSAERPKGSFSTLEIQRTEQGDSAMYLCASSLGTGRETQYFGPGTRLLVL.

V usage is TRBV4-3 and J usage is TRBJ2-1; 10 bases align to TRBD2. Trimming cost V 1 base and J 7 bases; bases outside gene matches: 10. The germline CDR1 and CDR2 sequences are LGHNA and YSLEER. The CDR3 is 17 amino acids. The CDR3 DNA reads as TGCGCCAGCAGCCAAGGATCAGCGGGGGGGAGAGGGAATGAGCAGTTCTTC. Protein product: CASSQGSAGGRGNEQFF.

This rearrangement joins TRBV5-1 to TRBJ2-1; 7 nucleotides match TRBD2. J gave up 5 bases and V 5 bases, and 4 bases lay outside the gene matches. Germline assignment: CDR1 SGHRS and CDR2 YFSETQ. The CDR3 contains 13 residues. Here the CDR3 reads CASSFGGDNEQFF. CDR3 bases: TGCGCCAGCAGTTTTGGGGGGGACAATGAGCAGTTCTTC. The full variable domain, its missing parts supplied by reference TRBV5-1 and TRBJ2-1, is KAGVTQTPRYLIKTRGQQVTLSCSPISGHRSVSWYQQTPGQGLQFLFEYFSETQRNKGNFPGRFSGRQFSNSRSEMNVSTLELGDSALYLCASSFGGDNEQFFGPGTRLTVL.

The V gene is TRBV24-1, the J gene TRBJ2-3, with 8 positions matching TRBD1. V lost 5 bases, J lost 4 bases, and 7 bases stayed unmatched. The CDR3 length is 15 residues. CDR1 and CDR2 from the germline V gene are KGHDR and SFDVKD. CDR3 region: CATSGYLTGADTQYF. DNA of the CDR3: TGTGCCACCAGTGGTTATCTGACAGGGGCAGATACGCAGTATTTT.

The chain joins TRBV7-3 to TRBJ1-1; unclear D gene. The CDR3 runs to 13 residues. Germline values: CDR1 SGHTA, CDR2 FQGTGA. The V gene lost 5 bases and the J gene lost 4 bases, with 11 bases spanning the gap. CDR3 in amino acids: CASSPTPSTEAFF. As DNA, the CDR3 is TGTGCCAGCAGCCCGACACCGAGCACTGAAGCTTTCTTT.

The V call is TRBV18, the J call TRBJ2-1, with D possibly being TRBD2 (6 bases). Germline CDR1 KGHSH, CDR2 LQKENI. The CDR3 has 15 residues. V was clipped by 3 bases and J by 4 bases, with 13 bases between them. The CDR3 spells CASSPGGASYNEQFF. The CDR3 DNA is TGTGCCAGCTCACCGGGCGGGGCCTCTTACAATGAGCAGTTCTTC. Full variable domain (missing parts from reference TRBV18 and TRBJ2-1): NAGVMQNPRHLVRRRGQEARLRCSPMKGHSHVYWYRQLPEEGLKFMVYLQKENIIDESGMPKERFSAEFPKEGPSILRIQQVVRGDSAAYFCASSPGGASYNEQFFGPGTRLTVL.

This chain's CDR3 is CASSERPGGVGNQPQHF. In DNA form, the CDR3 reads TGTGCCAGCAGTGAACGCCCGGGGGGCGTTGGCAATCAGCCCCAGCATTTT. The rearrangement joins TRBV2 to TRBJ1-5; possibly TRBD1 for D (6 bases). CDR3 size: 17 residues. CDR1 is SNHLY and CDR2 is FYNNEI in the germline V gene. Between the trimmed V and J ends, which lost 2 bases and 2 bases, there was a span of 16 bases.

The J gene is TRBJ1-2, the V gene TRBV18; unclear D gene. From germline, CDR1 is KGHSH and CDR2 LQKENI. The V gene lost 3 bases and the J gene lost 8 bases, with 10 bases spanning the gap. This CDR3 is built from 12 residues. The CDR3 loop reads CASSPGEWGYTF. CDR3 sequence (DNA): TGTGCCAGCTCACCGGGAGAGTGGGGCTACACCTTC.

V usage is TRBV10-3 and J usage is TRBJ2-3, with 16 bases fitting TRBD2. V was clipped by 0 bases and J by 3 bases; unmatched bases: 6. Germline V lookup: CDR1 ENHRY, CDR2 SYGVKD. The CDR3 length is 19 residues. This chain's CDR3 is CAISESTGLAGGPTDTQYF. The CDR3 DNA follows: TGTGCCATCAGTGAGTCAACGGGACTAGCGGGGGGGCCGACAGATACGCAGTATTTT.

The chain combines TRBV14 with TRBJ1-1; TRBD1 might be the D (5 bases). This CDR3 has 16 residues. CDR1 SGHDN and CDR2 FVKESK come from the germline V gene. Trimming pared 2 bases from V and 1 base from J, leaving 14 bases between. The CDR3 nucleotides are TGTGCCAGCAGCCAAAGGGAGGACAAGCCGAACACTGAAGCTTTCTTT. It translates to CASSQREDKPNTEAFF.

This clone was seen more than once but under ten times. This chain uses TRBV14 with TRBJ1-1, with unresolved D. CDR3 length: 12 amino acids. Between the trimmed V and J ends, which lost 3 bases and 11 bases, there was a span of 13 bases. Germline CDR1 reads SGHDN; CDR2 reads FVKESK. This CDR3 reads CASSQVAAGAFF. The CDR3 region has the DNA TGTGCCAGCAGCCAGGTCGCGGCTGGGGCTTTCTTT.

The chain recombines TRBV29-1 with TRBJ1-3; D gene uncertain. V lost 4 bases to trimming and J lost 3 bases, with 10 bases between them. Germline CDR1 reads SQVTM; CDR2 reads ANQGSEA. The CDR3 contains 13 residues. In DNA, the CDR3 is TGCAGCGTTGCTAATGGTGGTGGAAACACCATATATTTT. This gives the protein CSVANGGGNTIYF. Together with reference TRBV29-1 and TRBJ1-3, the CDR3 gives the full variable domain: SAVISQKPSRDICQRGTSLTIQCQVDSQVTMMFWYRQQPGQSLTLIATANQGSEATYESGFVIDKFPISRPNLTFSTLTVSNMSPEDSSIYLCSVANGGGNTIYFGEGSWLTVV.

The V gene is TRBV19, the J gene TRBJ2-2; 7 bases fit TRBD2. With 8 bases clipped from V and 5 bases from J, the junction kept 11 bases outside the gene matches. The CDR3 is 15 residues long. Germline values: CDR1 LNHDA, CDR2 SQIVND (reference sequence). The DNA of the CDR3 is TGTGCCAGTGGGCATGGCGGGGGTCCAACCGGGGAGCTGTTTTTT. Amino acid sequence: CASGHGGGPTGELFF.

This rearrangement joins TRBV9 to TRBJ1-2, with D possibly being TRBD1 (6 bases). Germline values: CDR1 SGDLS, CDR2 YYNGEE. Trimming removed 3 bases from V and 4 bases from J, with 19 bases in between. CDR3 length equals 16 residues. CDR3 nucleotides: TGTGCCAGCAGCGCCCCCACACTGGGACACATCTATGGCTACACCTTC. This encodes CASSAPTLGHIYGYTF.